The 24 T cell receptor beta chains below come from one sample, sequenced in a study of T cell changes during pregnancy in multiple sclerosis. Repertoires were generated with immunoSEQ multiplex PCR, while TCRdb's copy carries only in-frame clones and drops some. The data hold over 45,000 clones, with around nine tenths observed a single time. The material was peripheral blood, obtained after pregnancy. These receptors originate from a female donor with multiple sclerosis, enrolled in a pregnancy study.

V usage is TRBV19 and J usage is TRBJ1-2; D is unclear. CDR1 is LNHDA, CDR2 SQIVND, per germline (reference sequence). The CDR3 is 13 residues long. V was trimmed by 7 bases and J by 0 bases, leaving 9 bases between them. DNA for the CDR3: TGTGCCAGTACCCCCGGGGCTAACTATGGCTACACCTTC. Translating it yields CASTPGANYGYTF.

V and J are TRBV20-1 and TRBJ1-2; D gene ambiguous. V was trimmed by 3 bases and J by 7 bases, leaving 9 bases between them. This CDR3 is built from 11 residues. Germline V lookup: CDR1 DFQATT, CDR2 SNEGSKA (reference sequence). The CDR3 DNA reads TGCAGTGCTAGCCGGGTTTTTGGCTACACCTTC. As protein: CSASRVFGYTF.

The CDR3 DNA reads as TGCGCCAGCAGTGATCAGGGACTAGCCTACAATGAGCAGTTCTTC. It yields the protein CASSDQGLAYNEQFF. The J gene is TRBJ2-1, the V gene TRBV5-1, with 8 positions matching TRBD2. This CDR3 comprises 15 residues. Trimming removed 5 bases from V and 2 bases from J; junction bases left unmatched: 6. Per the germline V gene, CDR1 is SGHRS and CDR2 is YFSETQ.

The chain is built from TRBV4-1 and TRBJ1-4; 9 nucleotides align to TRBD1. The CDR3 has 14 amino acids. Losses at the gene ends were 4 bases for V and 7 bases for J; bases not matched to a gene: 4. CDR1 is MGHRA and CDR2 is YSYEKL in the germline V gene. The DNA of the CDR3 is TGCGCCAGCAGCCGAGGGACAGGGAGTGAAAAACTGTTTTTT. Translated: CASSRGTGSEKLFF.

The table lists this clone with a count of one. CDR3: CAWSVDNLLLFF. Written as DNA, the CDR3 is TGTGCCTGGAGTGTTGACAACCTACTTTTGTTCTTC. The gene calls are TRBV30 and TRBJ2-1, with D uncertain. Germline loops: CDR1 GTSNPN, CDR2 SVGIG (reference sequence). There are 12 residues in the CDR3. Trimming took 0 bases from V and 15 from J, leaving 15 bases between them.

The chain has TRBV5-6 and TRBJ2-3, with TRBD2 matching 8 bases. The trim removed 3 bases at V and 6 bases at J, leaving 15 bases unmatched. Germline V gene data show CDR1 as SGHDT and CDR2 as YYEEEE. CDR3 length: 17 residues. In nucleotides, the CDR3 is TGTGCCAGCAGCTACATAGCGGGCGGGGGGTATTACGATACGCAGTATTTT. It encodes CASSYIAGGGYYDTQYF.

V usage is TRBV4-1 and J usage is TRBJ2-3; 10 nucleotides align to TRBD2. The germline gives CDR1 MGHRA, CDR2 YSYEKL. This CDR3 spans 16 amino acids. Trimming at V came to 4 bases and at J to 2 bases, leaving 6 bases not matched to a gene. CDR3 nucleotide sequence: TGCGCCAGCAGCCTTCGTCTAGCGGGGGACACAGATACGCAGTATTTT. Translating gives CASSLRLAGDTDTQYF.

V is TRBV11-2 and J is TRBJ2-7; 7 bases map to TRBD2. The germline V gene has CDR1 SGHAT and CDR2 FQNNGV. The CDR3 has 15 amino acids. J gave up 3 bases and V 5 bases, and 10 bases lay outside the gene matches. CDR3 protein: CASSVGRVVGYEQYF. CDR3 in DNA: TGTGCCAGCAGCGTGGGGAGGGTGGTGGGCTACGAGCAGTACTTC.

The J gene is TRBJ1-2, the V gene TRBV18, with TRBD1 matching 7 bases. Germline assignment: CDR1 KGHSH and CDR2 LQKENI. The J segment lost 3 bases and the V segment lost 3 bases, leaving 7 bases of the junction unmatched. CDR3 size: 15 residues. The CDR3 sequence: CASSPSTGTDYGYTF. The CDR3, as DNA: TGTGCCAGCTCACCTTCGACAGGGACGGACTATGGCTACACCTTC.

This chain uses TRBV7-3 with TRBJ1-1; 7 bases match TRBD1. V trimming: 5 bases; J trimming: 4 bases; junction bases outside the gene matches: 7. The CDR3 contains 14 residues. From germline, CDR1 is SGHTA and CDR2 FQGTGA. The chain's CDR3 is CASSRQGLSTEAFF. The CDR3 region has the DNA TGTGCCAGCAGCCGACAGGGTCTCAGCACTGAAGCTTTCTTT.

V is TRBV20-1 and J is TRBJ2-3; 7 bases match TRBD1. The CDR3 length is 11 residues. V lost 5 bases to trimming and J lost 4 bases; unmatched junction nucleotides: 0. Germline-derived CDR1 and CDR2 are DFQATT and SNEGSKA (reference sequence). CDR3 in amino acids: CSADRADTQYF. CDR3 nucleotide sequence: TGCAGTGCTGACAGGGCAGATACGCAGTATTTT.

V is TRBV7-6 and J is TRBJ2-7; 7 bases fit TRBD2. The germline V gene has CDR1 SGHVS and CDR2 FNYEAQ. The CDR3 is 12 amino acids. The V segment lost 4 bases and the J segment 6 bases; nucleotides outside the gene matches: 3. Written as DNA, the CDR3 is TGTGCCAGCAGCTCGACTAGCCCCGAGCAGTACTTC. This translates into CASSSTSPEQYF. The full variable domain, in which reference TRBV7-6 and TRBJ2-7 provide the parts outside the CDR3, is GAGVSQSPRYKVTKRGQDVALRCDPISGHVSLYWYRQALGQGPEFLTYFNYEAQQDKSGLPNDRFSAERPEGSISTLTIQRTEQRDSAMYRCASSSTSPEQYFGPGTRLTVT.

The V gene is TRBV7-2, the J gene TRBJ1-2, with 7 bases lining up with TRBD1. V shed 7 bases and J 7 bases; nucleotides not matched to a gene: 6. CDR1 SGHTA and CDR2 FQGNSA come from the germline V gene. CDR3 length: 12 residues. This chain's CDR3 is CASNRDRVGYTF. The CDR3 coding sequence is TGTGCCAGCAACAGAGACAGGGTTGGCTACACCTTC.

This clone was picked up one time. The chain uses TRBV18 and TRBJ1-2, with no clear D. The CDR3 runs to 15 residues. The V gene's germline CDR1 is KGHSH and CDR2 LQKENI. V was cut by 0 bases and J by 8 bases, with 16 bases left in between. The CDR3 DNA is TGTGCCAGCTCACCACCGGGAGCCCGAACGTGGGGCTACACCTTC. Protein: CASSPPGARTWGYTF.

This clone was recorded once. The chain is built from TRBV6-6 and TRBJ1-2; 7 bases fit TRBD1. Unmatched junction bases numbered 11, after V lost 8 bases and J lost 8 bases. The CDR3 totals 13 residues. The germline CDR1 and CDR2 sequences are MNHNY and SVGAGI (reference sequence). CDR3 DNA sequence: TGTGCCAGCTCACAAGGGGGCATCGTAGGCTACACCTTC. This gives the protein CASSQGGIVGYTF.

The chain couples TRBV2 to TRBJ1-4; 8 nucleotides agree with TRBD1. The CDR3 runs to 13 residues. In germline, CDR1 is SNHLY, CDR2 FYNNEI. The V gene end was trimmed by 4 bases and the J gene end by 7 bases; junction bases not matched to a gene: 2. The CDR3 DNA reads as TGTGCCAGCAGTGCACAGGGGGTTGAAAAACTGTTTTTT. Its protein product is CASSAQGVEKLFF.

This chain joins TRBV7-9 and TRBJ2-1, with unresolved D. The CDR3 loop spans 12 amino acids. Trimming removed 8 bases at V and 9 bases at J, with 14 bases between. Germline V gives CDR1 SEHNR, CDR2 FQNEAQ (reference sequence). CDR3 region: CASQQTSGEQFF. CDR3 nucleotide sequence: TGTGCCAGCCAACAGACCTCAGGTGAGCAGTTCTTC.

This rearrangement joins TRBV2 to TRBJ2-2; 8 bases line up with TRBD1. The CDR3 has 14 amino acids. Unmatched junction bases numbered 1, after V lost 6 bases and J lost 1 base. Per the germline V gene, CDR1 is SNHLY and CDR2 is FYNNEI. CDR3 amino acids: CASRGQVNTGELFF. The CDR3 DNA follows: TGTGCCAGCAGGGGACAGGTGAACACCGGGGAGCTGTTTTTT.

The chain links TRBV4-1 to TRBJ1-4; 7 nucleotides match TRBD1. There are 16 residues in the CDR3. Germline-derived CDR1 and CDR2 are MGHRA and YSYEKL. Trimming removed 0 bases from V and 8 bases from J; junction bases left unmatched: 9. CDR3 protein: CASSQDYRGFEEKLFF. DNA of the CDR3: TGCGCCAGCAGCCAAGACTACAGGGGATTTGAGGAAAAACTGTTTTTT.

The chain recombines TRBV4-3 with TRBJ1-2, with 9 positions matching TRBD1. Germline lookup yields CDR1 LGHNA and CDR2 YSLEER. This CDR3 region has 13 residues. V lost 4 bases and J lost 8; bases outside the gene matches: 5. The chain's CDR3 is CASSRTGEGGYTF. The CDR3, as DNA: TGCGCCAGCAGCCGGACAGGGGAGGGAGGCTACACCTTC.

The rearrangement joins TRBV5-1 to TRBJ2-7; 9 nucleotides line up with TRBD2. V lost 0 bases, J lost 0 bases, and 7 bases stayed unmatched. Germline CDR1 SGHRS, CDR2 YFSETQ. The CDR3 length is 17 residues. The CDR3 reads CASSLVPRGGDSYEQYF. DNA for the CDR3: TGCGCCAGCAGCTTGGTACCGCGGGGGGGAGACTCCTACGAGCAGTACTTC.

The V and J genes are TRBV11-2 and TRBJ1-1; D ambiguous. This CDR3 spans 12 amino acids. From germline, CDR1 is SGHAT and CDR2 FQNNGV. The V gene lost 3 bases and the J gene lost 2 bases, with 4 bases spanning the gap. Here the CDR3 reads CASSFSNTEAFF. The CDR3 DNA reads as TGTGCCAGCAGCTTTAGTAACACTGAAGCTTTCTTT.

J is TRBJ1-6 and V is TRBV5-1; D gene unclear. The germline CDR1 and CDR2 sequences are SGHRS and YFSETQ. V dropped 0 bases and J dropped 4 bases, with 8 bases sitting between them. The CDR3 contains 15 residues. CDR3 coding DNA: TGCGCCAGCAGCTTGGCCGCGGGTTATAATTCACCCCTCCACTTT. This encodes CASSLAAGYNSPLHF.

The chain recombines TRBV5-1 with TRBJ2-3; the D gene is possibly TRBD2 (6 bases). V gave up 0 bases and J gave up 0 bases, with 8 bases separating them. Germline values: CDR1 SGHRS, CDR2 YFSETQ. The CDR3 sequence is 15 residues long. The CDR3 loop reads CASSLAGVSTDTQYF. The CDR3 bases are TGCGCCAGCAGCTTGGCGGGGGTGAGCACAGATACGCAGTATTTT.